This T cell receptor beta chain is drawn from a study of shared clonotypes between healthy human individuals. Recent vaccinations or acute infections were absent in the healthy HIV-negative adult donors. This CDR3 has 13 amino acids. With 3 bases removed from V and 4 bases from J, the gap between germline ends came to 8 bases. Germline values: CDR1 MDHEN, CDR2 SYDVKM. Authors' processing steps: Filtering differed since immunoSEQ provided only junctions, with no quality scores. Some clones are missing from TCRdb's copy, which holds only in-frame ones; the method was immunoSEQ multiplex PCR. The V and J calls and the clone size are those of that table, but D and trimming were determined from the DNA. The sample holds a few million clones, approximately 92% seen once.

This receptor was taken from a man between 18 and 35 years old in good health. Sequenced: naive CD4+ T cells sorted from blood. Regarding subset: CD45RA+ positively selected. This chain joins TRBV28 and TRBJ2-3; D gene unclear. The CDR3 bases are TGTGCCAGCAGTTTCTTTATCCCAGATACGCAGTATTTT. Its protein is CASSFFIPDTQYF. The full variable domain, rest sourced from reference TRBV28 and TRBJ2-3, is DVKVTQSSRYLVKRTGEKVFLECVQDMDHENMFWYRQDPGLGLRLIYFSYDVKMKEKGDIPEGYSVSREKKERFSLILESASTNQTSMYLCASSFFIPDTQYFGPGTRLTVL.